This TCR beta chain derives from a study of cytomegalovirus exposure and HLA in healthy donors. For the study at large: A data release that came early held approximately 85 million unique TCRs from HLA-typed donors. Study-level results: Owing to their indistinguishability, certain V segments, notably TRBV6-2 and TRBV6-3, were excluded.

In the case of this clone: Antigen: not known.

Germline loops: CDR1 LNHDA, CDR2 SQIVND (reference sequence). The CDR3 runs 17 residues. Trimming took 2 bases from V and 2 from J; bases not matched to a gene: 4. This PCR relied on a set of 60 Vbeta primers and 13 Jbeta primers. Some clones are missing from TCRdb's copy, which holds only in-frame ones; the method was immunoSEQ multiplex PCR. The table has 85,000 to 100,000 clones, around 73% seen once. The TCR comes from a woman aged 55-70 years in good health and CMV-seronegative. Sequenced sample: PBMCs. The rearrangement joins TRBV19 to TRBJ2-3, with 13 bases aligning to TRBD2. The CDR3 coding sequence is TGTGCCAGTAGTATAACTAGCGGGAGGGGTGCCACAGATACGCAGTATTTT. Amino acid sequence: CASSITSGRGATDTQYF.